This is a list of T cell receptor beta chains from one sample in a study of regulatory T cells in long-lasting Graves disease. TCRdb re-called the multiplex PCR reads with MiXCR, one entry per CDR3 protein. The data contain 360,000 or so distinct CDR3 sequences, 23% of them singletons. The sequenced sample was peripheral blood mononuclear cells (PBMCs), obtained when the disease was refractory, from a patient treated with antithyroid drugs. All receptors derive from a woman between 35 and 50 years old with Graves disease. Each CDR3 is given with its conserved first and last residue. Each record gives: J gene, D gene, clone size, V gene, CDR3 protein, CDR3 DNA. D genes are given only for firm matches. Only part of the rows carry a size: once, few, many, or a class if the clone is expanded.

>TRBJ2-5|TRBD2|NA|TRBV7-9
CASSSFGGEQETQYF
TGTGCCAGCAGCTCTTTCGGGGGGGAGCAAGAGACCCAGTACTTC
>TRBJ1-5|NA|many|TRBV29-1
CSVDGQGNGQPQHF
TGCAGCGTTGACGGGCAGGGGAACGGTCAGCCCCAGCATTTT
>TRBJ1-3|NA|many|TRBV28
CASSFRPILSGNTIYF
TGTGCCAGCAGTTTTCGGCCGATTCTTTCCGGAAACACCATATATTTT
>TRBJ2-5|NA|few|TRBV28
CASEGHSQETQYF
TGTGCCAGCGAGGGACACTCCCAAGAGACCCAGTACTTC
>TRBJ2-7|TRBD1|few|TRBV5-1
CASSARGKIGEQYF
TGCGCCAGCAGCGCCAGGGGGAAGATAGGCGAGCAGTACTTC
>TRBJ2-7|NA|NA|TRBV7-9
CASIPFGGSYEQYF
TGTGCCAGCATCCCCTTCGGCGGCTCCTACGAGCAGTACTTC
>TRBJ2-5|NA|NA|TRBV19
CASSIMAGIRETQYF
TGTGCCAGTAGTATTATGGCGGGTATAAGAGAGACCCAGTACTTC
>TRBJ2-5|NA|many|TRBV3-1
CASSQVVREETQYF
TGTGCCAGCAGCCAAGTAGTCAGGGAAGAGACCCAGTACTTC
>TRBJ1-1|NA|few|TRBV2
CASSESAGNTEAFF
TGTGCCAGCAGTGAATCGGCCGGAAACACTGAAGCTTTCTTT
>TRBJ2-7|NA|few|TRBV7-6
CASSLRHSYEQYF
TGTGCCAGCAGCTTAAGACACTCCTACGAGCAGTACTTC
>TRBJ1-5|TRBD1|NA|TRBV5-1
CASSTGTENQPQHF
TGCGCCAGCAGCACCGGGACAGAGAATCAGCCCCAGCATTTT
>TRBJ1-4|NA|few|TRBV11-2
CASSPLGGSEKLFF
TGTGCCAGCAGCCCCCTCGGGGGGAGTGAAAAATTGTTTTTT
>TRBJ2-5|NA|many|TRBV20-1
CSASLRSGLPQETQYF
TGCAGTGCTAGTCTTCGGTCCGGTCTTCCCCAAGAGACCCAGTACTTC
>TRBJ2-2|TRBD1|few|TRBV19
CASVTGGKNTGELFF
TGTGCCAGTGTGACAGGGGGCAAGAACACCGGGGAGCTGTTTTTT
>TRBJ2-2|TRBD1|NA|TRBV28
CASSSPGQGAPGELFF
TGTGCCAGCAGTTCCCCGGGACAGGGGGCCCCCGGGGAGCTGTTTTTT
>TRBJ2-1|TRBD2|NA|TRBV2
CASSDAGRLAGGEQFF
TGTGCCAGCAGTGATGCGGGGCGACTAGCGGGAGGTGAGCAGTTCTTC
>TRBJ2-7|TRBD2|NA|TRBV5-1
CASSLGTGGPHEQYF
TGCGCCAGCAGCTTGGGCACGGGAGGGCCTCACGAGCAGTACTTC
>TRBJ1-6|TRBD1|many|TRBV20-1
CSARQGSNGYSPLHF
TGCAGTGCCCGACAGGGGTCCAACGGGTATTCACCCCTCCACTTT
>TRBJ2-7|TRBD1|few|TRBV28
CASRKQGARPSQYF
TGTGCCAGCAGAAAACAGGGGGCCCGCCCGTCTCAGTACTTC
>TRBJ2-3|NA|NA|TRBV25-1
CATSRVGLLSDTQYF
TGTGCCACTAGCAGGGTGGGTCTTTTGTCCGATACGCAGTATTTT
>TRBJ1-5|NA|few|TRBV19
CASSMSSGVPQPQHF
TGTGCCAGTAGTATGTCTTCGGGGGTGCCTCAGCCCCAGCATTTT
>TRBJ1-1|NA|NA|TRBV19
CASSPGPGTGTEAFF
TGTGCCAGTAGTCCGGGCCCTGGAACGGGGACTGAAGCTTTCTTT
>TRBJ1-1|NA|NA|TRBV30
CAWTSRGNTEAFF
TGTGCCTGGACCTCACGGGGCAACACTGAAGCTTTCTTT
>TRBJ2-1|TRBD2|NA|TRBV2
CASSDPDILAGGNEQFF
TGTGCCAGCAGTGATCCCGATATACTAGCGGGAGGCAATGAGCAGTTCTTC
>TRBJ1-1|NA|NA|TRBV5-4
CASSLVLAEAFF
TGTGCCAGCAGCTTGGTGCTGGCGGAAGCTTTCTTT
>TRBJ2-5|TRBD2|many|TRBV6-1
CATGGVAGETQYF
TGTGCCACCGGGGGGGTAGCGGGAGAGACCCAGTACTTC
>TRBJ2-3|NA|NA|TRBV6-4
CASSDGGADTQYF
TGTGCCAGCAGTGACGGAGGGGCAGATACGCAGTATTTT
>TRBJ1-4|NA|NA|TRBV5-1
CASSSGQYDEKLFF
TGCGCCAGCAGCTCTGGACAGTACGACGAAAAACTGTTTTTT
>TRBJ2-7|NA|NA|TRBV20-1
CSASGSTYEQYF
TGCAGTGCTAGCGGGAGTACTTACGAGCAGTACTTC
>TRBJ2-6|NA|NA|TRBV11-2
CASSLAYKAGANVLTF
TGTGCCAGCAGCTTAGCCTATAAGGCTGGGGCCAACGTCCTGACTTTC
>TRBJ2-5|NA|NA|TRBV20-1
CSALRGTRPETQYF
TGCAGTGCCCTCAGGGGAACTCGCCCCGAGACCCAGTACTTC
>TRBJ1-5|NA|NA|TRBV7-8
CASSSSDSNQPQHF
TGTGCCAGCAGCTCCTCTGATAGCAATCAGCCCCAGCATTTT
>TRBJ2-1|NA|few|TRBV28
CASSRKNEQFF
TGTGCCAGCAGCCGAAAGAATGAGCAGTTCTTC
>TRBJ2-7|TRBD1|many|TRBV28
CAVRDRRTYEQYF
TGTGCCGTCCGGGACAGAAGGACCTACGAGCAGTACTTC
>TRBJ2-7|NA|once|TRBV5-1
CASSLRRVLFGEGVSYEQYF
TGCGCCAGCAGCTTGCGGAGGGTGTTATTTGGTGAGGGAGTATCCTACGAGCAGTACTTC
>TRBJ1-1|TRBD1|NA|TRBV5-1
CASSLAKGQKSTEAFF
TGCGCCAGCAGCTTGGCAAAGGGACAGAAAAGCACTGAAGCTTTCTTT
>TRBJ2-7|NA|NA|TRBV5-1
CASSFRQESYEQYF
TGCGCCAGCAGCTTCAGACAGGAATCCTACGAGCAGTACTTC
>TRBJ2-7|TRBD2|many|TRBV28
CASSLTALAEKTYEQYF
TGTGCCAGCAGTTTAACAGCCCTAGCGGAAAAGACCTACGAGCAGTACTTC
>TRBJ2-5|TRBD1|few|TRBV15
CATSRDSGQQETQYF
TGTGCCACCAGCAGAGACTCGGGACAGCAAGAGACCCAGTACTTC
>TRBJ2-5|NA|many|TRBV15
CATSRDTGYQETQYF
TGTGCCACCAGCAGAGATACAGGGTACCAAGAGACCCAGTACTTC
>TRBJ2-7|NA|NA|TRBV5-1
CASSPDIGGGREQYF
TGCGCCAGCAGCCCGGACATCGGGGGCGGGCGAGAGCAGTACTTC
>TRBJ1-3|NA|few|TRBV27
CASKGLIGNTIYF
TGTGCCAGCAAGGGCCTTATTGGAAACACCATATATTTT
>TRBJ2-7|TRBD1|many|TRBV11-2
CASSPQTGRHEQYF
TGTGCCAGCAGCCCCCAGACAGGGCGCCACGAGCAGTACTTC
>TRBJ2-7|TRBD1|NA|TRBV2
CASSLKDRGYEQYF
TGTGCCAGCAGCTTGAAGGACAGGGGCTACGAGCAGTACTTC
>TRBJ2-7|NA|NA|TRBV5-1
CASSLHQGQGSEQYF
TGCGCCAGCAGCTTGCACCAGGGCCAGGGGAGCGAGCAGTACTTC
>TRBJ2-5|NA|few|TRBV14
CASSQAWAQETQYF
TGTGCCAGCAGCCAAGCGTGGGCGCAGGAGACCCAGTACTTC
>TRBJ1-1|NA|many|TRBV12-3/TRBV12-4
CASSLFGREAFF
TGTGCCAGCAGCCTTTTTGGACGAGAAGCTTTCTTT
>TRBJ1-5|NA|many|TRBV28
CASSQIGGISNQPQHF
TGTGCCAGCAGTCAGATCGGGGGGATTAGCAATCAGCCCCAGCATTTT
>TRBJ2-7|TRBD2|NA|TRBV10-2
CASRGTSGPSYEQYF
TGCGCCAGCAGGGGGACTAGCGGGCCCTCCTACGAGCAGTACTTC
>TRBJ1-1|TRBD1|many|TRBV20-1
CSGSRQGGTEAFF
TGCAGTGGATCAAGACAGGGTGGAACTGAAGCTTTCTTT
>TRBJ2-7|NA|many|TRBV3-1
CASSQGASNSYEQYF
TGTGCCAGCAGCCAAGGTGCCAGTAATTCCTACGAGCAGTACTTC
>TRBJ1-5|NA|NA|TRBV10-3
CAIKAGEGNQPQHF
TGTGCCATCAAAGCAGGGGAGGGCAATCAGCCCCAGCATTTT
>TRBJ1-4|NA|many|TRBV6-1
CASRDSGWDEKLFF
TGTGCCAGCAGAGACAGCGGCTGGGATGAAAAACTGTTTTTT
>TRBJ1-4|TRBD1|few|TRBV5-1
CASSLEGQGADEKLFF
TGCGCCAGCAGCTTGGAGGGACAGGGGGCGGATGAAAAACTGTTTTTT
>TRBJ2-2|TRBD2|many|TRBV28
CASTMIFTAGGVVTGELFF
TGTGCCAGCACCATGATTTTTACGGCGGGAGGGGTTGTAACCGGGGAGCTGTTTTTT
>TRBJ2-7|TRBD1|few|TRBV28
CASSPSTGASSYEQYF
TGTGCCAGCAGTCCATCCACAGGGGCGAGTTCCTACGAGCAGTACTTC
>TRBJ1-4|NA|many|TRBV28
CASSRQEEEKLFF
TGTGCCAGCAGCAGACAAGAGGAAGAAAAACTGTTTTTT
>TRBJ2-3|NA|NA|TRBV2
CASTGRVSNTDTQYF
TGTGCCAGCACTGGCCGAGTCTCTAACACAGATACGCAGTATTTT
>TRBJ1-4|NA|few|TRBV5-6
CASSSRQDWDEKLFF
TGTGCCAGCAGTTCAAGACAGGACTGGGATGAAAAACTGTTTTTT
>TRBJ1-5|NA|many|TRBV10-3
CAISESMDLQPQHF
TGTGCCATCAGTGAGTCGATGGATTTGCAGCCCCAGCATTTT